The clone carrying this T cell receptor (beta chain) is labeled as large. The repertoire was sequenced with immunoSEQ multiplex PCR; TCRdb's copy has only in-frame clones and lacks some. The table has some 97,000 clones, more than 90% seen once. These data come from a study of blood T cell repertoires in COVID-19. Overall study context: Spain, Italy and the United States supplied samples that represented acute and convalescent COVID-19.

This CDR3 has 18 amino acids. The V gene's germline CDR1 is SSHAT and CDR2 FNYEAQ (reference sequence). Germline trimming cut 0 bases from V and 6 bases from J; bases unmatched to any gene: 14. The chain carries TRBV7-7 and TRBJ2-7; 10 bases are shared with TRBD1. Sequencing was done on a sample of peripheral blood. This TCR derives from an older man with acute or convalescent COVID-19. CDR3 loop: CASSLASSGTGVSCEQYF. CDR3 bases: TGTGCCAGCAGCTTAGCGTCCTCCGGGACAGGGGTCTCGTGCGAGCAGTACTTC.